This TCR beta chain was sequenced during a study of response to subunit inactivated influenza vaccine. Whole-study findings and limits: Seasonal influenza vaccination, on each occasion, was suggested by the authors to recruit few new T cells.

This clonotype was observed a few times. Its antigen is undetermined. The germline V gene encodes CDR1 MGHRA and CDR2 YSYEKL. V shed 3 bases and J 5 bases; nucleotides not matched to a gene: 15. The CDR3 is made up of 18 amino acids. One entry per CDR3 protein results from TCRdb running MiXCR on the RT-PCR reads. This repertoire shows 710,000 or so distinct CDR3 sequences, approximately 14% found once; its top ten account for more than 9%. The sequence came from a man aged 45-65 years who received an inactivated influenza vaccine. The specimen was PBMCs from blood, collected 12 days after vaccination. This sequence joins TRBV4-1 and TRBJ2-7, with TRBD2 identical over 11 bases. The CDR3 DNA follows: TGCGCCAGCAGCCATACGCTAGCGGGGGGTACCGGTGTAAACGAGCAGTACTTC. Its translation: CASSHTLAGGTGVNEQYF.